This T cell receptor (beta chain) was captured in a study of T cells in Graves' hyperthyroidism and ophthalmopathy. J gave up 0 bases and V 10 bases, and 4 bases lay outside the gene matches. The CDR3 runs 13 residues. Germline V CDR1 and CDR2: MNHEY, SVGEGT. This clonotype came up a few times. Its target is not known. Amplification targeted TCR beta CDR3 regions from RNA transcripts. In the first-round RT-PCR of the TCR CDR3, the HTBI primer set was used. TCRdb called the multiplex PCR reads again in MiXCR, with one record for every CDR3 protein. The table lists around 600,000 distinct CDR3 sequences, more than 14% of them singletons. Together with thyroid ultrasound, orbital computed tomography, serum thyroxine and TRAb, clinical symptoms were used for diagnoses. Study-wide findings and caveats: Patients with ophthalmopathy were separated from those with stable hyperthyroidism by a 13 V-J model.

Sequencing was done on a sample of blood. The TCR was taken from a woman in her fifties or sixties with Graves' ophthalmopathy. The chain combines TRBV6-2 or TRBV6-3 with TRBJ1-1; 8 bases line up with TRBD1. Here the CDR3 reads CAIRTGMNTEAFF. CDR3 in DNA: TGTGCCATTCGGACAGGGATGAACACTGAAGCTTTCTTT.